These 30 T cell receptor beta chains were sequenced from one sample in a study of T cells in Graves' hyperthyroidism and ophthalmopathy. RNA transcripts served as the template for amplifying TCR beta CDR3 regions. The primer set for the first-round RT-PCR of the TCR CDR3 was HTBI. One entry per CDR3 protein, called by TCRdb with MiXCR from the multiplex PCR reads. The sample lists 400,000 to 450,000 distinct CDR3 sequences; approximately 15% were seen once. The specimen sequenced was blood. The receptors come from a man younger than 35 with Graves' ophthalmopathy.

Ten or more counts support this clonotype. The chain carries TRBV9 and TRBJ1-5, with 9 positions matching TRBD1. The germline gives CDR1 SGDLS, CDR2 YYNGEE. The length of the CDR3 is 15 residues. The J segment lost 4 bases and the V segment lost 0 bases, leaving 2 bases of the junction unmatched. CDR3 amino acids: CASSVEGTGNQPQHF. The CDR3 DNA is TGTGCCAGCAGCGTAGAGGGGACAGGGAATCAGCCCCAGCATTTT.

This clonotype was detected many times. This chain connects TRBV4-1 to TRBJ2-5; 7 positions match TRBD1. V shed 3 bases, J shed 0 bases, and the junction held 4 bases outside the gene matches. In germline, CDR1 is MGHRA, CDR2 YSYEKL. The CDR3 sequence is 15 residues long. CDR3 region: CASSHSDRYQETQYF. The CDR3 coding sequence is TGCGCCAGCAGCCACTCGGACAGGTACCAAGAGACCCAGTACTTC.

This clonotype turned up a few times. The rearrangement joins TRBV25-1 to TRBJ1-1; a possible D gene is TRBD1 (5 bases). CDR1 and CDR2 (germline): MGHDK, SYGVNS. The CDR3 spans 16 residues. V lost 2 bases and J lost 3, with 16 bases in between. DNA of the CDR3: TGTGCCAGCAGTGAACTCGGGGCAGTCCTGCACACTGAAGCTTTCTTT. Protein product: CASSELGAVLHTEAFF.

The chain carries TRBV6-5 and TRBJ2-7; 9 bases map to TRBD1. The germline CDR1 and CDR2 sequences are MNHEY and SVGAGI. Losses at the gene ends were 0 bases for V and 0 bases for J; bases not matched to a gene: 0. The CDR3 has 15 amino acids. This chain's CDR3 is CASSYSTGGSYEQYF. CDR3 bases: TGTGCCAGCAGTTACTCGACAGGGGGCTCCTACGAGCAGTACTTC.

CDR3 bases: TGTGCCAGCAGTCAGCAGGGGGTAGGCTACGAGCAGTACTTC. Residues: CASSQQGVGYEQYF. This sequence joins TRBV27 and TRBJ2-7, with 7 bases lining up with TRBD1. Trimming cost V 5 bases and J 3 bases; bases outside gene matches: 7. This CDR3 region has 14 residues. From germline, CDR1 is MNHEY and CDR2 SMNVEV (reference sequence).

The chain employs TRBV12-3 or TRBV12-4 and TRBJ1-5, with D perhaps TRBD1 (5 bases). V was cut by 0 bases and J by 3 bases, with 12 bases left in between. The CDR3 has 16 amino acids. CDR3 loop: CASSLAGTGINQPQHF. CDR3 nucleotides: TGTGCCAGCAGTTTAGCGGGGACTGGGATCAATCAGCCCCAGCATTTT.

Only a few counts were recorded for this clonotype. The chain couples TRBV18 to TRBJ1-1; D is unclear. V was trimmed by 8 bases and J by 4 bases, leaving 14 bases between them. Germline CDR1 and CDR2: KGHSH and LQKENI. The CDR3 is made up of 13 amino acids. The CDR3 nucleotides read TGTGCCAGCAGCCAAGGCAGCCCCACTGAAGCTTTCTTT. Protein: CASSQGSPTEAFF.

The chain employs TRBV19 and TRBJ1-5, with 8 positions matching TRBD1. The germline gives CDR1 LNHDA, CDR2 SQIVND (reference sequence). Trimming cost V 2 bases and J 2 bases; bases outside gene matches: 2. This CDR3 spans 15 amino acids. In DNA, the CDR3 is TGTGCCAGTAGTATAACGGACAGGGGCAATCAGCCCCAGCATTTT. Translation: CASSITDRGNQPQHF.

In this sample, this clonotype turned up many times. The chain employs TRBV30 and TRBJ1-2, with a weak D call TRBD1 (6 bases). The CDR3 consists of 13 residues. The germline CDR1 and CDR2 sequences are GTSNPN and SVGIG (reference sequence). With 2 bases removed from V and 4 bases from J, the gap between germline ends came to 11 bases. CDR3 protein: CAWSLSDSYGYTF. CDR3 coding DNA: TGTGCCTGGAGTTTATCGGACAGCTATGGCTACACCTTC. Variable domain in full (rest from reference TRBV30 and TRBJ1-2): SQTIHQWPATLVQPVGSPLSLECTVEGTSNPNLYWYRQAAGRGLQLLFYSVGIGQISSEVPQNLSASRPQDRQFILSSKKLLLSDSGFYLCAWSLSDSYGYTFGSGTRLTVV.

This rearrangement joins TRBV6-5 to TRBJ1-2; no reliable D call. V lost 0 bases and J 3 bases, leaving 5 bases between the germline ends. The CDR3 is 13 amino acids. The germline V gene encodes CDR1 MNHEY and CDR2 SVGAGI. This chain's CDR3 is CASSYSKDYGYTF. CDR3 DNA sequence: TGTGCCAGCAGTTACTCGAAAGACTATGGCTACACCTTC.

This clonotype turned up a few times. The chain employs TRBV4-1 and TRBJ1-1, with 7 nucleotides matching TRBD1. Germline CDR1 reads MGHRA; CDR2 reads YSYEKL. V shed 6 bases, J shed 3 bases, and the junction held 13 bases outside the gene matches. This CDR3 comprises 16 residues. The CDR3 region is CASSRIYDRADTEAFF. In nucleotides, the CDR3 is TGCGCCAGCAGTCGTATTTATGACAGGGCGGACACTGAAGCTTTCTTT.

This clonotype has at least ten counts. This rearrangement joins TRBV20-1 to TRBJ1-1, with TRBD1 matching 7 bases. V lost 7 bases, J lost 4 bases, and 6 bases stayed unmatched. The CDR3 consists of 12 residues. The germline CDR1 and CDR2 sequences are DFQATT and SNEGSKA (reference sequence). The DNA of the CDR3 is TGCAGTGGGACGCAGGGGGGCACTGAAGCTTTCTTT. Its translation: CSGTQGGTEAFF.

This clonotype was counted many times. V gene TRBV5-1 combines with J gene TRBJ1-2; no reliable D call. Germline V gene sequence: CDR1 SGHRS, CDR2 YFSETQ. The germline V and J ends were trimmed by 5 bases and 0 bases, with 11 bases remaining between them. This CDR3 has 14 amino acids. CDR3 sequence reads: CASRPGSTNYGYTF. The DNA for the CDR3 is TGCGCCAGCAGACCGGGGAGCACTAACTATGGCTACACCTTC.

The chain combines TRBV25-1 with TRBJ1-2; possibly TRBD1 for D (5 bases). V lost 4 bases, J lost 4 bases, and 13 bases lay in between. From germline, CDR1 is MGHDK and CDR2 SYGVNS. The CDR3 has 14 amino acids. Here the CDR3 DNA reads TGTGCCAGCAGTGCCGACATGGGGCCCTATGGCTACACCTTC. Translated: CASSADMGPYGYTF.

This clonotype was recorded at least ten times. The J gene is TRBJ2-7, the V gene TRBV5-1, with a tentative D call TRBD2 (5 bases). Germline V gene lookup returns CDR1 SGHRS and CDR2 YFSETQ. V was shortened by 0 bases and J by 3 bases, with 13 bases between the two germline ends. The CDR3 consists of 15 residues. Written as DNA, the CDR3 is TGCGCCAGCAGCTTGGTACCGGGATCGTACTACGAGCAGTACTTC. This gives the protein CASSLVPGSYYEQYF.

The sample holds many counts of this clonotype. The rearrangement links TRBV20-1 to TRBJ2-7; D tentatively reads TRBD1 or TRBD2 (5 bases each). Germline V gives CDR1 DFQATT, CDR2 SNEGSKA (reference sequence). V dropped 0 bases and J dropped 1 base, with 7 bases sitting between them. The CDR3 is 13 residues long. The DNA of the CDR3 is TGCAGTGCTAGAGACAGGGAGTCCTACGAGCAGTACTTC. Translation gives CSARDRESYEQYF.

The chain links TRBV7-9 to TRBJ2-1, with 11 bases fitting TRBD2. Germline lookup yields CDR1 SEHNR and CDR2 FQNEAQ (reference sequence). V dropped 5 bases and J dropped 7; count of bases not matched to a gene: 7. The CDR3 has 15 amino acids. CDR3 sequence: CASSAHTSGRNEQFF. In DNA, the CDR3 is TGTGCCAGCAGCGCGCATACTAGCGGGAGAAATGAGCAGTTCTTC.

This clonotype was seen only a few times. V and J are TRBV7-9 and TRBJ2-6; TRBD2 matches 10 bases. Germline assignment: CDR1 SEHNR and CDR2 FQNEAQ (reference sequence). Trimming removed 1 base from V and 3 bases from J; junction bases left unmatched: 6. There are 18 residues in the CDR3. The DNA of the CDR3 is TGTGCCAGCAGCTTAGGGGCCAGCGGGAGGGGTGGGGCCAACGTCCTGACTTTC. Protein: CASSLGASGRGGANVLTF.

Ten or more counts support this clonotype. The CDR3 region has the DNA TGTGCCAGCAGAGGACCACCGAGTAGCGGCTACACCTTC. Protein sequence: CASRGPPSSGYTF. The chain couples TRBV2 to TRBJ1-2; D is unresolved. Germline V gives CDR1 SNHLY, CDR2 FYNNEI. V dropped 6 bases and J dropped 8 bases, with 16 bases sitting between them. This CDR3 is built from 13 residues.

This clonotype appeared many times. The chain has TRBV19 and TRBJ2-1; 11 nucleotides line up with TRBD2. The CDR3 is 18 amino acids. Germline V gene sequence: CDR1 LNHDA, CDR2 SQIVND (reference sequence). V gave up 6 bases and J gave up 4 bases; unmatched junction bases: 14. The CDR3, as DNA: TGTGCCAGTAGCGACCAACTAGCGGGAGTGGGTGGATACAATGAGCAGTTCTTC. Residues: CASSDQLAGVGGYNEQFF.

Many counts were recorded for this clonotype. This chain uses TRBV3-1 with TRBJ1-1; no firm D call. Germline CDR1 and CDR2: LGHDT and YNNKEL (reference sequence). V was trimmed by 1 base and J by 3 bases, leaving 9 bases between them. This CDR3 has 14 amino acids. The CDR3 region is CASSQVARDTEAFF. The CDR3, as DNA: TGTGCCAGCAGCCAAGTGGCCCGAGACACTGAAGCTTTCTTT.

This clonotype came up many times. J is TRBJ2-7 and V is TRBV2; a possible D gene is TRBD1 (5 bases). CDR1 is SNHLY, CDR2 FYNNEI, per germline. Trimming pared 3 bases from V and 3 bases from J, leaving 12 bases between. This CDR3 region has 14 residues. CDR3 DNA sequence: TGTGCCAGCAGTGACCTGGACACTCTCTACGAGCAGTACTTC. This sequence encodes CASSDLDTLYEQYF. Full variable domain (remainder filled in from reference TRBV2 and TRBJ2-7): EPEVTQTPSHQVTQMGQEVILRCVPISNHLYFYWYRQILGQKVEFLVSFYNNEISEKSEIFDDQFSVERPDGSNFTLKIRSTKLEDSAMYFCASSDLDTLYEQYFGPGTRLTVT.

This clonotype was seen ten or more times. The J gene is TRBJ2-1, the V gene TRBV20-1; 8 positions agree with TRBD2. The germline CDR1 and CDR2 sequences are DFQATT and SNEGSKA (reference sequence). The length of the CDR3 is 13 residues. CDR3 DNA: TGCAGCCTGCGAGCGGGAGCGTACAATGAGCAGTTCTTC. Translating gives CSLRAGAYNEQFF.

This clonotype has a count of ten or more. V is TRBV2 and J is TRBJ1-4; D is ambiguous. Germline V gives CDR1 SNHLY, CDR2 FYNNEI. The CDR3 runs 14 residues. Trimming removed 7 bases at V and 0 bases at J, with 9 bases between. The CDR3 region is CASINPATNEKLFF. The CDR3 nucleotides read TGTGCCAGCATTAATCCTGCAACTAATGAAAAACTGTTTTTT.

This clonotype appeared a few times. V and J are TRBV30 and TRBJ1-2; no reliable D call. The CDR3 length is 13 residues. Trimming removed 0 bases from V and 6 bases from J, with 11 bases in between. The germline V gene encodes CDR1 GTSNPN and CDR2 SVGIG (reference sequence). The CDR3 region has the DNA TGTGCCTGGAGTGTAGGCCCGGCCGATGGCTACACCTTC. Translation: CAWSVGPADGYTF.

The rearrangement uses TRBV9 and TRBJ2-7; D unclear. The germline gives CDR1 SGDLS, CDR2 YYNGEE. Trimming left V 0 bases short and J 3 bases short, with 13 bases between. The CDR3 length is 15 residues. CDR3 in DNA: TGTGCCAGCAGCGTAGCATGGGGAAACCACTACGAGCAGTACTTC. Its translation is CASSVAWGNHYEQYF.

This clonotype was seen many times. The rearrangement joins TRBV6-5 to TRBJ2-5, with 7 bases matching TRBD2. After removal of 0 bases from V and 7 bases from J, the junction contained 8 bases not matched to a gene. Germline CDR1 is MNHEY and CDR2 is SVGAGI. The CDR3 is 15 amino acids. The CDR3 sequence: CASSYSTGPGGTQYF. In DNA, the CDR3 is TGTGCCAGCAGTTACTCTACGGGGCCGGGGGGGACCCAGTACTTC.

This clonotype was detected many times. V usage is TRBV20-1 and J usage is TRBJ2-5; D gene ambiguous. The CDR3 length is 10 residues. V lost 5 bases, J lost 5 bases, and 6 bases lay in between. CDR1 and CDR2 from the germline V gene are DFQATT and SNEGSKA (reference sequence). CDR3 protein: CSALFETQYF. The CDR3 region has the DNA TGCAGTGCTCTCTTCGAGACCCAGTACTTC.

The CDR3 sequence is CASSGLRDGTGTYEQYF. CDR3 sequence (DNA): TGCGCCAGCAGTGGCCTCAGAGACGGGACAGGGACCTACGAGCAGTACTTC. The chain couples TRBV10-2 to TRBJ2-7; 9 bases match TRBD1. Germline values: CDR1 WSHSY, CDR2 SAAADI. This CDR3 spans 17 amino acids. J lost 2 bases, V lost 4 bases, and 12 bases had no gene match.

This clonotype appeared many times. The J gene is TRBJ2-2, the V gene TRBV9; 10 nucleotides align to TRBD2. Germline CDR1 and CDR2: SGDLS and YYNGEE. The length of the CDR3 is 14 residues. V gave up 1 base and J gave up 6 bases; unmatched junction bases: 0. CDR3 nucleotide sequence: TGTGCCAGCAGCGTACTAGCGGGAGCCGGGGAGCTGTTTTTT. Protein: CASSVLAGAGELFF.